The 7 T cell receptor beta chains in this list originate from one sample, sequenced in a study of spatial heterogeneity in lung cancer. The time point denotes: sample taken at primary tumor resection. Whole RNA, isolated from tumor, nontumor lung or frozen PBMC, was sequenced without prior sorting. In TCRdb, the 5' RACE reads were re-called with MiXCR into one record per CDR3 protein. This sample carries more than 35,000 distinct CDR3 sequences, 5.2% of them seen once, and the ten largest clones take about 25%. Sequenced here: PBMCs, sampled at surgery. All receptors derive from a female donor with early-stage non-small cell lung cancer.

This clonotype was picked up a small number of times. The rearrangement joins TRBV7-9 to TRBJ2-1; 14 bases are a match to TRBD2. The CDR3 spans 16 residues. The V gene's germline CDR1 is SEHNR and CDR2 FQNEAQ (reference sequence). Trimming at V came to 4 bases and at J to 7 bases, leaving 6 bases not matched to a gene. DNA of the CDR3: TGTGCCAGCAGCTCCGGACTAGCGGGGGGCGGGAATGAGCAGTTCTTC. Amino acids: CASSSGLAGGGNEQFF.

This clonotype has a count of ten or more. The rearrangement joins TRBV18 to TRBJ2-7, with D perhaps TRBD1 (5 bases). The ends were cut back, 2 bases at V and 6 bases at J, with 11 bases in the middle. Germline V gives CDR1 KGHSH, CDR2 LQKENI. The CDR3 extends over 13 amino acids. DNA of the CDR3: TGTGCCAGCTCACCAACCAGGGTAGGCGAGCAGTACTTC. Its translation: CASSPTRVGEQYF.

This clonotype was seen repeatedly, ten times or more. The chain combines TRBV29-1 with TRBJ1-2; 10 bases match TRBD1. Germline V CDR1 and CDR2: SQVTM, ANQGSEA. CDR3 length: 14 amino acids. J gave up 7 bases and V 7 bases, and 12 bases lay outside the gene matches. The CDR3 sequence: CSAGGQGSRFGYTF. CDR3 in DNA: TGCAGCGCTGGGGGACAGGGGAGTAGATTTGGCTACACCTTC.

This clonotype appeared many times. The rearrangement links TRBV27 to TRBJ1-2; no clear D gene. The germline V gene encodes CDR1 MNHEY and CDR2 SMNVEV (reference sequence). This CDR3 has 13 residues. Between the trimmed V and J ends, which lost 5 bases and 0 bases, there was a span of 7 bases. The CDR3 loop reads CASSPGPNYGYTF. The CDR3 DNA sequence: TGTGCCAGCAGTCCCGGGCCTAACTATGGCTACACCTTC.

This clonotype appeared many times. The chain joins TRBV5-1 to TRBJ1-5, with D unclear. V was clipped by 4 bases and J by 6 bases, with 11 bases between them. This CDR3 comprises 13 residues. In germline, CDR1 is SGHRS, CDR2 YFSETQ. The CDR3 DNA sequence: TGCGCCAGCAGCCGCGAGGGTGCTCAGCCCCAGCATTTT. This sequence encodes CASSREGAQPQHF.

This clonotype is labeled medium-sized (0.01 to 0.1%). CDR3 loop: CATRTGPNTGELFF. The CDR3 DNA is TGCGCCACCCGGACAGGGCCGAACACCGGGGAGCTGTTTTTT. The chain links TRBV5-1 to TRBJ2-2; 8 nucleotides align to TRBD1. CDR3 length equals 14 residues. Germline assignment: CDR1 SGHRS and CDR2 YFSETQ. J lost 0 bases, V lost 9 bases, and 4 bases had no gene match. The full variable domain, completed using reference TRBV5-1 and TRBJ2-2, is KAGVTQTPRYLIKTRGQQVTLSCSPISGHRSVSWYQQTPGQGLQFLFEYFSETQRNKGNFPGRFSGRQFSNSRSEMNVSTLELGDSALYLCATRTGPNTGELFFGEGSRLTVL.

This clonotype turned up a few times. The rearrangement links TRBV12-3 or TRBV12-4 to TRBJ2-7; D may be TRBD2 (5 bases). The CDR3 covers 13 residues. With 3 bases removed from V and 2 bases from J, the gap between germline ends came to 8 bases. The CDR3 here is CASSFGLTYEQYF. The CDR3 bases are TGTGCCAGCAGTTTCGGACTGACCTACGAGCAGTACTTC.